This passage covers 30 T cell receptor beta chains from one sample sequenced in a study of T cells in Graves' hyperthyroidism and ophthalmopathy. Amplification of TCR beta CDR3 regions used RNA as the template. TCR CDR3 regions were first amplified by RT-PCR with HTBI primers. Each CDR3 protein is one row after TCRdb ran MiXCR on the multiplex PCR reads. The table includes about 700,000 distinct CDR3 sequences, 45% detected once. The material sequenced was peripheral blood or thyroid tissue (not recorded which). These receptors originate from an adult man with Graves' disease, either hyperthyroidism or ophthalmopathy (not recorded which).

This chain links TRBV20-1 with TRBJ2-7; TRBD1 aligns across 7 bases. The V and J ends lost 6 bases and 3 bases, in that order; junction bases with no gene match: 8. Germline CDR1 reads DFQATT; CDR2 reads SNEGSKA (reference sequence). The CDR3 length is 13 residues. The CDR3 DNA reads as TGCAGTGCACTGGACAGGACCTACTACGAGCAGTACTTC. It specifies CSALDRTYYEQYF.

As regards this clonotype: A much more abundant neighbour one base away suggests this may be a read error. This sequence joins TRBV29-1 and TRBJ1-2; the D is unclear. The CDR3 is 14 amino acids. Per the germline V gene, CDR1 is SQVTM and CDR2 is ANQGSEA. CDR3 protein: CSTADPPANDGYTF. CDR3 in DNA: TGCAGCACAGCAGACCCCCCGGCTAACGATGGCTACACCTTC.

V is TRBV7-6 and J is TRBJ2-7; TRBD1 matches 11 bases. Germline V lookup: CDR1 SGHVS, CDR2 FNYEAQ. J gave up 5 bases and V 5 bases, and 8 bases lay outside the gene matches. The CDR3 spans 15 residues. The CDR3 sequence is CASSQGTGGTNEQYF. Here the CDR3 DNA reads TGTGCCAGCAGCCAAGGGACAGGGGGGACTAACGAGCAGTACTTC.

This clonotype was recorded many times. The chain couples TRBV20-1 to TRBJ2-5, with D possibly TRBD2 on 5 matching bases. V gave up 5 bases and J gave up 3 bases, with 10 bases separating them. The CDR3 is 12 residues long. CDR1 DFQATT and CDR2 SNEGSKA come from the germline V gene (reference sequence). Here the CDR3 reads CSASTTEETQYF. Written as DNA, the CDR3 is TGCAGTGCTTCGACTACCGAAGAGACCCAGTACTTC.

This chain uses TRBV2 with TRBJ1-2, with D hard to call. The CDR3 has 13 amino acids. Germline CDR1 reads SNHLY; CDR2 reads FYNNEI. V was shortened by 5 bases and J by 2 bases, with 9 bases between the two germline ends. The CDR3 protein is CASSFALNYGYTF. The DNA of the CDR3 is TGTGCCAGCAGTTTCGCCCTCAACTATGGCTACACCTTC.

As concerns this clonotype: A single base is all that separates this from a far larger clone, so a read error is likely. J is TRBJ1-1 and V is TRBV2, with a weak D call TRBD1 (5 bases). Germline CDR1 reads SNHLY; CDR2 reads FYNNEI. The CDR3 contains 13 residues. Here the CDR3 DNA reads TGTGCCATCAGTCAGGGTATGAACACTGAAGCTTTCTTT. This translates into CAISQGMNTEAFF.

This clonotype was seen only a few times. Here the CDR3 DNA reads TGTGCCAGTAGTAGCCTCAGGGAAACCTACGAGCAGTACTTC. It is translated as CASSSLRETYEQYF. The chain links TRBV19 to TRBJ2-7; perhaps TRBD1 as D (5 bases). From germline, CDR1 is LNHDA and CDR2 SQIVND (reference sequence). The CDR3 is 14 residues long. The ends were cut back, 4 bases at V and 2 bases at J, with 12 bases in the middle.

This clonotype showed up many times. Written as DNA, the CDR3 is TGTGCCAGCAGCCGTGCAGGGACCGGGGGCGGCTACACCTTC. Its protein is CASSRAGTGGGYTF. V is TRBV7-9 and J is TRBJ1-2, with a tentative D call TRBD1 (6 bases). V gave up 5 bases and J gave up 8 bases, with 18 bases separating them. Germline CDR1 is SEHNR and CDR2 is FQNEAQ (reference sequence). This CDR3 is built from 14 residues.

The chain recombines TRBV10-2 with TRBJ2-3; 10 nucleotides agree with TRBD1. From germline, CDR1 is WSHSY and CDR2 SAAADI. V gave up 9 bases and J gave up 3 bases; unmatched junction bases: 3. CDR3 size: 13 residues. CDR3: CASTDRGTDTQYF. The CDR3 DNA sequence: TGCGCCAGTACGGACAGGGGGACAGATACGCAGTATTTT.

Comments on this clonotype: A much larger clone lies a single base off, so this may be a read error. The gene calls are TRBV29-1 and TRBJ1-2; a possible D gene is TRBD1 (5 bases). The ends were cut back, 8 bases at V and 6 bases at J, with 13 bases in the middle. CDR1 is SQVTM and CDR2 is ANQGSEA in the germline V gene. The length of the CDR3 is 11 residues. The CDR3 region is CSFGGSDGYTF. As DNA, the CDR3 is TGCAGCTTTGGGGGTTCCGATGGCTACACCTTC.

The chain links TRBV19 to TRBJ1-5, with TRBD1 matching 10 bases. This CDR3 spans 17 amino acids. The germline V gene encodes CDR1 LNHDA and CDR2 SQIVND (reference sequence). Trimming at V came to 4 bases and at J to 4 bases, leaving 10 bases not matched to a gene. CDR3 bases: TGTGCCAGTAGTAACCGGGACAGGGGAGGGGCAAATCAGCCCCAGCATTTT. Translating it yields CASSNRDRGGANQPQHF.

The chain has TRBV5-1 and TRBJ1-2; 7 nucleotides align to TRBD1. V lost 0 bases to trimming and J lost 4 bases; unmatched junction nucleotides: 6. From germline, CDR1 is SGHRS and CDR2 YFSETQ. This CDR3 has 15 residues. The CDR3 region has the DNA TGCGCCAGCAGCTTGGGGGGACAGAAAAGCTATGGCTACACCTTC. Protein sequence: CASSLGGQKSYGYTF.

V gene TRBV29-1 combines with J gene TRBJ1-2; D is undetermined. There are 10 residues in the CDR3. V was trimmed by 8 bases and J by 8 bases, leaving 12 bases between them. Germline V gene data show CDR1 as SQVTM and CDR2 as ANQGSEA. CDR3 residues: CSLLGGGYTF. The CDR3 DNA reads as TGCAGCTTGTTGGGTGGAGGCTACACCTTC.

This chain connects TRBV2 to TRBJ2-2; D uncertain. Trimming removed 6 bases from V and 8 bases from J, with 10 bases in between. The CDR3 covers 12 residues. The germline V gene has CDR1 SNHLY and CDR2 FYNNEI. CDR3 loop: CASSGLVGELFF. The CDR3 DNA reads as TGTGCCAGCAGCGGTCTGGTAGGGGAGCTGTTTTTT.

This clonotype was seen a few times. The chain couples TRBV20-1 to TRBJ1-5; perhaps TRBD1 as D (5 bases). V lost 6 bases and J 5 bases, leaving 20 bases between the germline ends. This CDR3 is built from 15 residues. Germline CDR1 and CDR2: DFQATT and SNEGSKA (reference sequence). The DNA of the CDR3 is TGCAGTGCCGGGCGGGGGGTGGGAGAGGATCAGCCCCAGCATTTT. It encodes CSAGRGVGEDQPQHF.

This clonotype showed up just a few times. J is TRBJ2-7 and V is TRBV6-1; 7 bases align to TRBD2. The germline gives CDR1 MNHNS, CDR2 SASEGT. V lost 6 bases to trimming and J lost 6 bases; unmatched junction nucleotides: 8. The CDR3 sequence is 13 residues long. CDR3 nucleotides: TGTGCCAGCAGGAGTCAGGGAGGGCTCGAGCAGTACTTC. Its translation: CASRSQGGLEQYF.

The chain is built from TRBV20-1 and TRBJ1-2, with 9 positions matching TRBD1. The CDR3 consists of 14 residues. From germline, CDR1 is DFQATT and CDR2 SNEGSKA (reference sequence). The J segment lost 2 bases and the V segment lost 8 bases, leaving 9 bases of the junction unmatched. The CDR3 DNA reads TGCAGTCCCCAAGGGGGACAGGGCAACTATGGCTACACCTTC. It encodes CSPQGGQGNYGYTF.

V is TRBV6-5 and J is TRBJ2-5; D uncertain. Germline values: CDR1 MNHEY, CDR2 SVGAGI. This CDR3 region has 12 residues. V was shortened by 6 bases and J by 9 bases, with 14 bases between the two germline ends. In nucleotides, the CDR3 is TGTGCCAGCAGGAACAGCAATCAGCCCCAGTACTTC. Its protein product is CASRNSNQPQYF.

The chain has TRBV7-2 and TRBJ1-6, with 9 positions matching TRBD1. The CDR3 loop spans 15 amino acids. With 5 bases clipped from V and 9 bases from J, the junction kept 8 bases outside the gene matches. CDR1 is SGHTA and CDR2 is FQGNSA in the germline V gene. The DNA of the CDR3 is TGTGCCAGCAGCCGGGGGACAGGGCGCGGTTCACCCCTCCACTTT. Translation gives CASSRGTGRGSPLHF.

This clonotype occurred a few times. The J gene is TRBJ1-2, the V gene TRBV7-9; D might be TRBD1 (5 bases). The CDR3 consists of 15 residues. Trimming took 5 bases from V and 5 from J, leaving 18 bases between them. Per germline, CDR1 SEHNR and CDR2 FQNEAQ (reference sequence). This CDR3 reads CASSNRDAPLYGYTF. The DNA for the CDR3 is TGTGCCAGCAGCAACCGGGACGCCCCCTTGTATGGCTACACCTTC.

Concerning this clonotype itself: A much larger clonotype is one base distant, so this may be a read error. V usage is TRBV12-3 or TRBV12-4 and J usage is TRBJ1-2, with 9 nucleotides matching TRBD1. This CDR3 has 15 residues. The CDR3 DNA follows: TGTGCCAGCAGTCCTAGATGGACAGGGGCTCATGGCCACACCTTC. Its protein is CASSPRWTGAHGHTF.

The V and J genes are TRBV7-9 and TRBJ2-5, with TRBD2 matching 7 bases. After removal of 5 bases from V and 1 base from J, the junction contained 7 bases not matched to a gene. The CDR3 has 15 amino acids. Germline-derived CDR1 and CDR2 are SEHNR and FQNEAQ (reference sequence). The CDR3 sequence: CASSVEAGIQETQYF. CDR3 coding DNA: TGTGCCAGCAGCGTCGAAGCGGGGATCCAAGAGACCCAGTACTTC.

In this sample, this clonotype turned up a few times. CDR3 region: CASRQRQGTMNTEAFF. CDR3 nucleotide sequence: TGTGCCAGCAGACAGAGACAGGGAACTATGAACACTGAAGCTTTCTTT. The chain employs TRBV25-1 and TRBJ1-1; 7 bases match TRBD1. Germline loops: CDR1 MGHDK, CDR2 SYGVNS. CDR3 length equals 16 residues. J was trimmed by 0 bases and V by 6 bases; bases with no gene match: 10.

This clonotype has more than one count but fewer than ten. This sequence joins TRBV7-2 and TRBJ2-5; 15 nucleotides line up with TRBD2. J gave up 3 bases and V 4 bases, and 3 bases lay outside the gene matches. This CDR3 contains 16 residues. The V gene's germline CDR1 is SGHTA and CDR2 FQGNSA. The CDR3, as DNA: TGTGCCAGCAGCTCGGGACTAGCGGGAGGAAAAGAGACCCAGTACTTC. Its translation: CASSSGLAGGKETQYF. Filled out from reference TRBV7-2 and TRBJ2-5, the complete variable domain reads GAGVSQSPSNKVTEKGKDVELRCDPISGHTALYWYRQSLGQGLEFLIYFQGNSAPDKSGLPSDRFSAERTGGSVSTLTIQRTQQEDSAVYLCASSSGLAGGKETQYFGPGTRLLVL.

This clonotype showed up many times. The chain employs TRBV7-6 and TRBJ1-1; no definite D call. The CDR3 totals 12 residues. Per the germline V gene, CDR1 is SGHVS and CDR2 is FNYEAQ. Trimming removed 2 bases from V and 10 bases from J, with 11 bases in between. Written as DNA, the CDR3 is TGTGCCAGCAGCTTACCCGGCGGACGAGCTTTCTTT. Protein: CASSLPGGRAFF.

The CDR3 reads CASSLPRGFDYGYTF. In nucleotides, the CDR3 is TGTGCCAGCAGTTTACCCAGGGGGTTCGACTATGGCTACACCTTC. The rearrangement uses TRBV7-2 and TRBJ1-2; 7 nucleotides agree with TRBD1. This CDR3 has 15 residues. V was pared by 6 bases and J by 3 bases, with 10 bases of the junction left unmatched. Germline V gives CDR1 SGHTA, CDR2 FQGNSA.

This clonotype has a count of ten or more. This rearrangement joins TRBV10-3 to TRBJ1-4; D uncertain. This CDR3 has 14 amino acids. Trimming removed 3 bases from V and 4 bases from J, with 9 bases in between. Germline V gene data show CDR1 as ENHRY and CDR2 as SYGVKD. CDR3 nucleotides: TGTGCCATCAGTGATGCCGGGAATAATGAAAAACTGTTTTTT. As protein: CAISDAGNNEKLFF.

This clonotype was observed a handful of times. This chain joins TRBV7-9 and TRBJ1-6, with 10 bases identical to TRBD1. V lost 6 bases, J lost 9 bases, and 8 bases stayed unmatched. Germline CDR1 is SEHNR and CDR2 is FQNEAQ (reference sequence). CDR3 length: 15 residues. CDR3 coding DNA: TGTGCCAGCAGATCGGGACAGGGGTTGGGTTCACCCCTCCACTTT. This codes for CASRSGQGLGSPLHF.

This clonotype was observed many times. V and J are TRBV15 and TRBJ1-5; 7 positions match TRBD1. The CDR3 contains 18 residues. CDR1 and CDR2 from the germline V gene are LNHNV and YYDKDF (reference sequence). V dropped 1 base and J dropped 0; count of bases not matched to a gene: 9. For the CDR3, the DNA is TGTGCCACCAGCAGAGCGGGACAGCTGAGTTATAGCAATCAGCCCCAGCATTTT. It translates to CATSRAGQLSYSNQPQHF.

The chain joins TRBV7-9 to TRBJ1-2, with D tentatively TRBD1 (5 bases). CDR3 length: 16 residues. Germline CDR1 and CDR2: SEHNR and FQNEAQ (reference sequence). The V end was cut by 6 bases, the J end by 0 bases, with 17 bases between. The CDR3 loop reads CASSYTGALTNYGYTF. CDR3 in DNA: TGTGCCAGCAGTTACACCGGGGCTCTGACTAACTATGGCTACACCTTC.